These 14 T cell receptor beta chains were all obtained from the same sample, sequenced in a study of shared clonotypes between healthy human individuals. Repertoires were generated with immunoSEQ multiplex PCR, while TCRdb's copy carries only in-frame clones and drops some. The sample contains over 2,000,000 clones, roughly 95% of which appear only once. Naive CD8 cells comprised CD45RO-negative, CCR7-positively selected cells, excluding terminally differentiated effector memory CD45RA+ cells. Input material: naive CD8+ T cells from PBMCs. These receptor sequences come from a man aged 18 to 30 in good health. Some clones in this sample may be carry-over from other donors' samples.

The genes are TRBV28 and TRBJ2-1; no definite D call. The V end was cut by 7 bases, the J end by 1 base, with 14 bases between. The CDR3 contains 15 residues. Looked up from germline, CDR1 is MDHEN and CDR2 is SYDVKM. Written as DNA, the CDR3 is TGTGCCAGCACCCCCCAAGGTTATTCCTACAATGAGCAGTTCTTC. It codes for CASTPQGYSYNEQFF.

This chain uses TRBV6-1 with TRBJ1-6; no clear D. The V gene's germline CDR1 is MNHNS and CDR2 SASEGT. The CDR3 totals 16 residues. V lost 0 bases, J lost 5 bases, and 11 bases lay in between. CDR3: CASSEAPWQHNSPLHF. CDR3 DNA: TGTGCCAGCAGTGAAGCGCCATGGCAGCATAATTCACCCCTCCACTTT.

The chain links TRBV27 to TRBJ2-5; 7 bases line up with TRBD2. The V gene's germline CDR1 is MNHEY and CDR2 SMNVEV (reference sequence). The J segment lost 1 base and the V segment lost 5 bases, leaving 4 bases of the junction unmatched. CDR3 length: 14 residues. The CDR3 loop is CASSPLAVQETQYF. In DNA form, the CDR3 reads TGTGCCAGCAGTCCCCTAGCGGTCCAAGAGACCCAGTACTTC.

The chain links TRBV5-5 to TRBJ2-7; no reliable D call. The germline V gene has CDR1 SGHKS and CDR2 YYEKEE (reference sequence). Trimming removed 2 bases from V and 1 base from J, with 10 bases in between. CDR3 length: 14 amino acids. CDR3 protein: CASSLILQSYEQYF. The DNA for the CDR3 is TGTGCCAGCAGCTTAATCCTCCAATCCTACGAGCAGTACTTC.

The chain combines TRBV27 with TRBJ1-1, with D perhaps TRBD1 (5 bases). With 4 bases removed from V and 5 bases from J, the gap between germline ends came to 11 bases. CDR1 and CDR2 from the germline V gene are MNHEY and SMNVEV (reference sequence). This CDR3 is built from 13 residues. The CDR3 here is CASSSGLPTEAFF. CDR3 nucleotide sequence: TGTGCCAGCAGTTCAGGGCTACCAACTGAAGCTTTCTTT.

V gene TRBV7-9 combines with J gene TRBJ1-2, with no clear D. Trimming took 6 bases from V and 7 from J, leaving 15 bases between them. This CDR3 region has 13 residues. Germline assignment: CDR1 SEHNR and CDR2 FQNEAQ (reference sequence). The CDR3 protein is CASSYDGSGGYTF. CDR3 bases: TGTGCCAGCAGTTACGACGGAAGTGGTGGCTACACCTTC.

This chain connects TRBV4-1 to TRBJ2-1; D unclear. The CDR3 contains 13 residues. CDR1 is MGHRA and CDR2 is YSYEKL in the germline V gene. The V gene lost 0 bases and the J gene lost 10 bases, with 10 bases spanning the gap. The CDR3, as DNA: TGCGCCAGCAGCCAAGATCCACGAGCGGAGCAGTTCTTC. Protein sequence: CASSQDPRAEQFF.

As for this clone: The identical CDR3 is also encoded by other nucleotide sequences in the sample. The chain uses TRBV7-9 and TRBJ2-1; 7 bases are a match to TRBD2. J lost 5 bases, V lost 0 bases, and 4 bases had no gene match. Germline CDR1 SEHNR, CDR2 FQNEAQ (reference sequence). The CDR3 runs to 15 residues. The CDR3 is CASSLAAGVDNEQFF. The CDR3 nucleotides are TGTGCCAGCAGCTTAGCGGCGGGAGTCGACAATGAGCAGTTCTTC.

The chain links TRBV13 to TRBJ2-3; no firm D call. Germline CDR1 reads PRHDT; CDR2 reads FYEKMQ (reference sequence). The CDR3 contains 15 residues. Trimming pared 4 bases from V and 4 bases from J, leaving 15 bases between. Here the CDR3 reads CASSSEAQWADTQYF. The CDR3 DNA is TGTGCCAGCAGCTCTGAAGCTCAGTGGGCAGATACGCAGTATTTT.

This sequence joins TRBV29-1 and TRBJ1-6; D perhaps matches TRBD1 (5 bases). CDR1 and CDR2 from the germline V gene are SQVTM and ANQGSEA. The CDR3 runs to 13 residues. Trimming cost V 4 bases and J 3 bases, with 7 bases left between them. In DNA form, the CDR3 reads TGCAGCGTTGGCCAGGGCTATAATTCACCCCTCCACTTT. Translation gives CSVGQGYNSPLHF.

The rearrangement links TRBV7-2 to TRBJ1-3, with a weak D call TRBD1 (5 bases). The V and J ends lost 5 bases and 4 bases respectively, with 18 bases between them. CDR3 length: 16 amino acids. The germline V gene has CDR1 SGHTA and CDR2 FQGNSA. The chain's CDR3 is CASSPVGGFAGNTIYF. The CDR3 nucleotides read TGTGCCAGCAGCCCGGTCGGGGGGTTCGCCGGAAACACCATATATTTT.

The rearrangement links TRBV7-9 to TRBJ2-1; D is unclear. The CDR3 spans 14 residues. Germline CDR1 SEHNR, CDR2 FQNEAQ (reference sequence). The V end lost 1 base, the J end lost 4 bases, and 8 bases lay between the germline ends. The chain's CDR3 is CASSLVSEYNEQFF. CDR3 DNA sequence: TGTGCCAGCAGCTTAGTAAGCGAATACAATGAGCAGTTCTTC.

The V gene is TRBV9, the J gene TRBJ2-6, with 9 bases that match TRBD2. The CDR3 totals 20 residues. Germline V CDR1 and CDR2: SGDLS, YYNGEE. With 3 bases clipped from V and 0 bases from J, the junction kept 13 bases outside the gene matches. CDR3 nucleotides: TGTGCCAGCAGCGCCCAGGGATATAGCGGGAGAAACTCTGGGGCCAACGTCCTGACTTTC. Its translation: CASSAQGYSGRNSGANVLTF. The whole variable domain, filled in from reference TRBV9 and TRBJ2-6, reads DSGVTQTPKHLITATGQRVTLRCSPRSGDLSVYWYQQSLDQGLQFLIQYYNGEERAKGNILERFSAQQFPDLHSELNLSSLELGDSALYFCASSAQGYSGRNSGANVLTFGAGSRLTVL.

The V gene is TRBV4-2, the J gene TRBJ2-2; D gene uncertain. V lost 2 bases and J 2 bases, leaving 9 bases between the germline ends. This CDR3 has 15 residues. Germline loops: CDR1 LGHNA, CDR2 YNFKEQ. The CDR3 sequence is CASSQLSANTGELFF. Written as DNA, the CDR3 is TGTGCCAGCAGCCAACTCAGCGCCAACACCGGGGAGCTGTTTTTT.